This TCR beta chain was identified in a study of regulatory T cells in long-lasting Graves disease. According to the study, TCR beta libraries were built with iRepertoire HTBI primers and CDR3-region Arm-PCR. TCRdb re-called the multiplex PCR reads through MiXCR, storing one row per CDR3 protein. This table holds 600,000 to 850,000 distinct CDR3 sequences, roughly 30% found once. Time point of the sample: persistent/refractory GD, antithyroid drugs over 5 years with positive TRAb. From PBMCs, RNA was extracted and then used to make the TCR library. It was an endocrinology department in Xi'an, China, that provided the patients. Germline-derived CDR1 and CDR2 are MGHRA and YSYEKL. Between the trimmed V and J ends, which lost 5 bases and 8 bases, there was a span of 15 bases. The CDR3 consists of 13 residues.

The material was peripheral blood mononuclear cells (PBMCs), obtained when the disease was refractory, from a patient treated with antithyroid drugs. The V gene is TRBV4-1, the J gene TRBJ1-2; no clear D gene. The TCR originated in a female donor with Graves disease. CDR3 loop: CASSVTGFGGYTF. CDR3 coding DNA: TGCGCCAGCAGCGTGACCGGGTTTGGGGGCTACACCTTC.